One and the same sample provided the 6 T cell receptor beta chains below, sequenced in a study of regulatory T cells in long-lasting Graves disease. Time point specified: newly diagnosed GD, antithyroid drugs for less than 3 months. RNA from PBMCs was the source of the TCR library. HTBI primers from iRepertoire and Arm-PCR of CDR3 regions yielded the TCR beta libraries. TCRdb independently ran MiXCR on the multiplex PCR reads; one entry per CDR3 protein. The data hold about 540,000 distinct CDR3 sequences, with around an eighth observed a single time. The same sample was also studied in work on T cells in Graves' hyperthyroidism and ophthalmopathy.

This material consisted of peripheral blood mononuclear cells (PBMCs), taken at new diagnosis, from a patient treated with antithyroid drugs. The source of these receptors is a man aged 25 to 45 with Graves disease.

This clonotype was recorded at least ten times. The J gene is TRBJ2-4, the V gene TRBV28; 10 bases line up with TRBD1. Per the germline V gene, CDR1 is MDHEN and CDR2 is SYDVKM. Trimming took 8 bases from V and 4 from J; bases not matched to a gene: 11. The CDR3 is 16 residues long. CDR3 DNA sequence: TGTGCCAGCGCCCTTTATGGACAGGGGGTTAAAAACATTCAGTACTTC. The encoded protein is CASALYGQGVKNIQYF.

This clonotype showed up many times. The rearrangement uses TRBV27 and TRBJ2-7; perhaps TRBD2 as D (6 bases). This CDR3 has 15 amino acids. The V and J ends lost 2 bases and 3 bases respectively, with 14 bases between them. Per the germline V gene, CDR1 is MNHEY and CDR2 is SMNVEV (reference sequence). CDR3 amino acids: CASSLDPGGFYEQYF. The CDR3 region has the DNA TGTGCCAGCAGTTTAGATCCCGGAGGGTTCTACGAGCAGTACTTC.

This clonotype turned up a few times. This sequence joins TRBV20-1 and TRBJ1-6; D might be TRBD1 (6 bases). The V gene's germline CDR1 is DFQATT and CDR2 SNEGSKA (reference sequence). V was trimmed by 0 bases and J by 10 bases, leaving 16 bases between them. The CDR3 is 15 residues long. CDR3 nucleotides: TGCAGTGCTAGAGATCGACAGGCCCAGGGGTCACCCCTCCACTTT. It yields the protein CSARDRQAQGSPLHF.

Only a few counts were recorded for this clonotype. CDR3 nucleotide sequence: TGTGCCATCAGTGACTCCCCCCGGACAGGGACACTTAGGGCTAATGAAAAACTGTTTTTT. Its protein is CAISDSPRTGTLRANEKLFF. V gene TRBV10-3 combines with J gene TRBJ1-4; 8 bases match TRBD1. J was trimmed by 3 bases and V by 3 bases; bases with no gene match: 18. The CDR3 is 20 residues long. Germline V gene sequence: CDR1 ENHRY, CDR2 SYGVKD.

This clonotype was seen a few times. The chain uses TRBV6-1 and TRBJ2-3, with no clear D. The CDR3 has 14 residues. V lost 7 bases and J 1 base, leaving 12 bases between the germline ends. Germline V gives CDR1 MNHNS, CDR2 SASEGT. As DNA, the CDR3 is TGTGCCAGCACCTCCCCAAGGGGCACAGATACGCAGTATTTT. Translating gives CASTSPRGTDTQYF.

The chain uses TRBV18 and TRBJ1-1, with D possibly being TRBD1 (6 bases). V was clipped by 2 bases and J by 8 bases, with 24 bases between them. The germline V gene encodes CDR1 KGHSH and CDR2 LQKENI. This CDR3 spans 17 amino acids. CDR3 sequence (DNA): TGTGCCAGCTCACCATTCACAGGTTATGGGGGCATGGCAGAAGCTTTCTTT. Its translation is CASSPFTGYGGMAEAFF.